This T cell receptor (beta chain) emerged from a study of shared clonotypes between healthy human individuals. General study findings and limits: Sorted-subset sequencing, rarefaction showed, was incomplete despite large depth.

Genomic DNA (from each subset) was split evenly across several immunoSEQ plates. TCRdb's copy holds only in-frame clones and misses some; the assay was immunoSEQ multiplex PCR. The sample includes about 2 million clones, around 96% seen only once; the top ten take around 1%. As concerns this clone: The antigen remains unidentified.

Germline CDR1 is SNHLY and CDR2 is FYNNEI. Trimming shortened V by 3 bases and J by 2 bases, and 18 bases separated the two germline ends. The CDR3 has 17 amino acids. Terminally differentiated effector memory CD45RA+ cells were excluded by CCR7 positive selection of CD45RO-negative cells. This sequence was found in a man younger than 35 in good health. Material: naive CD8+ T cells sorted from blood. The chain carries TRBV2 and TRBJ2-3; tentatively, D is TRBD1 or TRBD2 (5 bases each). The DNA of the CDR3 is TGTGCCAGCAGTGAGGGGTCACTAGTGGGGCACACAGATACGCAGTATTTT. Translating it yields CASSEGSLVGHTDTQYF. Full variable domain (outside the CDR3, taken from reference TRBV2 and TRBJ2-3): EPEVTQTPSHQVTQMGQEVILRCVPISNHLYFYWYRQILGQKVEFLVSFYNNEISEKSEIFDDQFSVERPDGSNFTLKIRSTKLEDSAMYFCASSEGSLVGHTDTQYFGPGTRLTVL.